This T cell receptor beta chain was sequenced during a study of T cell repertoires in cytomegalovirus infection. MiXCR was run by TCRdb on the reads, yielding one entry per CDR3 protein. Among about 150,000 distinct CDR3 sequences listed, 20% to 30% were seen once. Germline V gene data show CDR1 as ENHRY and CDR2 as SYGVKD. The CDR3 covers 16 residues. Trimming shortened V by 3 bases and J by 4 bases, and 18 bases separated the two germline ends. This clonotype has more than one count but fewer than ten. This chain connects TRBV10-3 to TRBJ2-5; D is unresolved. The receptor was isolated from a human donor in good health (CMV status not recorded). Some clones in this sample may be carry-over from other donors' samples. Source material: PBMCs. The CDR3 coding sequence is TGTGCCATCAGTGATTCTAACACTGGTGCCGGAGAGACCCAGTACTTC. This encodes CAISDSNTGAGETQYF.